Listed below are T cell receptor beta chains from one sample, sequenced in a study of T cells in tuberculosis. Data came from immunoSEQ multiplex PCR; TCRdb stores just in-frame clones and leaves some out. Of around 32,000 clones listed, around 94% were seen once; the top ten hold about 8%. The sequenced sample was PBMCs. The receptors were sampled from a donor aged 5-35 years with latent tuberculosis or without tuberculosis infection. The CDR3 runs from the conserved cysteine through the conserved F or W. D genes are given only for firm matches. For some rows the clone size is stated as once, few or many, or as a class when expanded; others skip it.

>TRBV28|TRBD1|TRBJ1-5|.
TGTGCCAGCAGTCCACTTACAGGGGTCGGGCCCCAGCATTTT
CASSPLTGVGPQHF
>TRBV2|.|TRBJ1-3|.
TGTGCCAGCAGCTGGGAGTCACTCCCTGGAAACACCATATATTTT
CASSWESLPGNTIYF
>TRBV28|TRBD1|TRBJ1-5|once
TGTGCCAGCACAGGACAGGGGTTTTATGGCAATCAGCCCCAGCATTTT
CASTGQGFYGNQPQHF
>TRBV28|.|TRBJ1-2|.
TGTGCCAGCAGCCCCAGACTGAGGTATGGCTACACCTTC
CASSPRLRYGYTF
>TRBV6-5|TRBD1|TRBJ2-7|.
TGTGCCAGCAGTTACGTGGGACAGGGCTACGAGCAGTACTTC
CASSYVGQGYEQYF
>TRBV5-1|.|TRBJ2-7|once
TGCGCCAGCAGCCTCCCTACTAGCCGATACGAGCAGTACTTC
CASSLPTSRYEQYF
>TRBV18|.|TRBJ2-7|.
TGTGCCAGCTCCCCCGGGACAAGATACGAGCAGTACTTC
CASSPGTRYEQYF
>TRBV27|TRBD2|TRBJ2-1|.
TGTGCCAGCAGTTTATGGGGGGGTGAGCAGTTCTTC
CASSLWGGEQFF
>TRBV7-6|.|TRBJ2-3|.
TGTGCCAGCAGCTTCGGCGGGCATACAGATACGCAGTATTTT
CASSFGGHTDTQYF
>TRBV5-4|TRBD2|TRBJ2-1|few
TGTGCCACCCATGGGCCGGGACTAGCTTACAATGAGCAGTTCTTC
CATHGPGLAYNEQFF
>TRBV2|TRBD2|TRBJ2-1|.
TGTGCCAGCGAGACTAGCAGTCGAAAAGTAGAGCAGTTCTTC
CASETSSRKVEQFF
>TRBV27|TRBD2|TRBJ2-7|.
TGTGCCAGCAGTTTATCAGCCCGGCCCCCGGGAGGCGAGCAGTACTTC
CASSLSARPPGGEQYF
>TRBV18|TRBD1|TRBJ2-7|.
TGTGCCAGCTCACCACCGGGACAGGGGGATTTTCGGATCTCCTACGAGCAGTACTTC
CASSPPGQGDFRISYEQYF
>TRBV20-1|.|TRBJ1-1|.
TGCAGTGCCGCAGGGACTGAAGCTTTCTTT
CSAAGTEAFF
>TRBV28|TRBD2|TRBJ2-3|.
TGTGCCAGCAGTTTGCTAGCGGGAGGGCTCACAGATACGCAGTATTTT
CASSLLAGGLTDTQYF
>TRBV25-1|TRBD2|TRBJ2-7|.
TGTGCCAGCAGTGAGGGTAATGGGCGGGAGGGTGGCTACGAGCAGTACTTC
CASSEGNGREGGYEQYF
>TRBV7-8|.|TRBJ2-1|.
TGTGCCAGCAGCTTAGTAGGGGTCTACAATGAGCAGTTCTTC
CASSLVGVYNEQFF
>TRBV11-1|TRBD1|TRBJ1-2|.
TGTGCCAGCAGCTTAGAGGGACAGGGGCCTGACGGCTACACCTTC
CASSLEGQGPDGYTF
>TRBV4-1|TRBD2|TRBJ2-1|.
TGCGCCAGCAGCCAAGTTATCGGTACGGGGGTCTTCAGCGGGAGGACCTACAATGAGCAGTTCTTC
CASSQVIGTGVFSGRTYNEQFF
>TRBV11-2|TRBD1|TRBJ1-2|.
TGTGCCAGCAGGGACAGGGGGCCGAACTATGGCTACACCTTC
CASRDRGPNYGYTF
>TRBV7-2|TRBD2|TRBJ2-3|.
TGTGCCAGCAGCTCCGCTTGGTCCGGGAGGGCCAGAGATACGCAGTATTTT
CASSSAWSGRARDTQYF
>TRBV7-3|TRBD2|TRBJ2-7|.
TGTGCCAGCAGCTTAACCCGGGAGGACGAGCAGTACTTC
CASSLTREDEQYF
>TRBV18|.|TRBJ2-5|.
TGTGCCAGCTCACTTGGACAGTTCCGAGAGACCCAGTACTTC
CASSLGQFRETQYF
>TRBV7-9|.|TRBJ2-2|.
TGTGCCAGCAGCCTGGAGTACACCGGGGAGCTGTTTTTT
CASSLEYTGELFF
>TRBV10-3|.|TRBJ1-5|.
TGTGCCATCAGTGATGAATCCGGGATTGGTCGGCCCCAGCATTTT
CAISDESGIGRPQHF
>TRBV10-3|TRBD1|TRBJ2-7|.
TGTGCCACCTCACGTACAGGGGTTTCCGAGCAGTACTTC
CATSRTGVSEQYF
>TRBV5-1|TRBD2|TRBJ2-7|.
TGCGCCAGCAGATTCGTCCCCGGGACTAGCGGGTACGAGCAGTACTTC
CASRFVPGTSGYEQYF
>TRBV2|TRBD2|TRBJ2-7|.
TGTGCCAGCAGTATCCGTGTAGCGGGAGGAGACTACGAGCAGTACTTC
CASSIRVAGGDYEQYF
>TRBV14|.|TRBJ1-4|.
TGTGCCAGCAGCCAAGATGCTGGGCCGGGGGAAAAACTGTTTTTT
CASSQDAGPGEKLFF
>TRBV23-1|.|TRBJ1-5|once
TGCGCCAGCAGTCAAAGGAAGGGAGCTTATAGCAATCAGCCCCAGCATTTT
CASSQRKGAYSNQPQHF
>TRBV9|TRBD1|TRBJ1-4|.
TGTGCCAGCAGCCCTCGGGACAGGCCGGAGGAAAAACTGTTTTTT
CASSPRDRPEEKLFF
>TRBV6-1|TRBD1|TRBJ1-1|.
TGTGCCAGCAGAGCCCAGGGGGCGGACACTGAAGCTTTCTTT
CASRAQGADTEAFF
>TRBV5-6|TRBD2|TRBJ2-7|.
TGTGCCAGCAGCTTGGAACTAGCGGGTTACGAGCAGTACTTC
CASSLELAGYEQYF
>TRBV4-2|TRBD1|TRBJ2-7|.
TGTGCCAGCAGCCAAACCACCGGGACAGGGTCAACCTACGAGCAGTACTTC
CASSQTTGTGSTYEQYF
>TRBV6-1|TRBD2|TRBJ2-1|.
TGTGCCAGCAGTGAACTTGGGGGAGGGTCTGTGGATGAGCAGTTCTTC
CASSELGGGSVDEQFF
>TRBV25-1|TRBD1|TRBJ2-1|.
TGTGCCAGCAGTGAAGAGGGGACAGGGGGCAAGAATGAGCAGTTCTTC
CASSEEGTGGKNEQFF
>TRBV5-1|TRBD1|TRBJ2-3|few
TGCGCCAGCAGCTTGGATGGACAGGGGGCATCCGCAGATACGCAGTATTTT
CASSLDGQGASADTQYF
>TRBV7-3|.|TRBJ2-5|.
TGTGCCAGCAGCCCTCAGGGGGGCGAGACCCAGTACTTC
CASSPQGGETQYF
>TRBV5-1|.|TRBJ1-1|.
TGCGCCAGCAGCCCTATACAGATGACCGGGAACACTGAAGCTTTCTTT
CASSPIQMTGNTEAFF
>TRBV9|TRBD1|TRBJ2-2|.
TGTGCCAGCAGCGTAGGACAGGGGCCCGGGGAGCTGTTTTTT
CASSVGQGPGELFF
>TRBV5-4|.|TRBJ2-5|.
TGTGCCAGCAGCTTAACCGGGAGTAACCAAGAGACCCAGTACTTC
CASSLTGSNQETQYF
>TRBV25-1|TRBD1|TRBJ2-6|.
TGTGCCAGCAGTGATTCCGGGACAGGGGGGGCTGGGGCCAACGTCCTGACTTTC
CASSDSGTGGAGANVLTF
>TRBV19|TRBD2|TRBJ2-7|.
TGTGCCAGTAGCCCCACTAGCGGGAGTTATGTGTGGGCCGAGCAGTACTTC
CASSPTSGSYVWAEQYF
>TRBV30|.|TRBJ1-1|.
TGTGCCTGGTGCGCGGGAAGACATAATCCTGAAGCTTTCTTT
CAWCAGRHNPEAFF
>TRBV14|.|TRBJ2-2|.
TGTGCCAGCAGCCAAGATCCTGGGGCATTAAGCACCGGGGAGCTGTTTTTT
CASSQDPGALSTGELFF